The clone carrying this TCR beta chain has just a few counts. Its target is unknown. This sample was taken from a study of beta chain features in type 1 diabetes. Study-wide points: Unsettled here was the matter of whether HLA type influences TCRB rearrangement. The study found moderately but significantly shorter TCRB CDR3s in all four CD4+ subsets of Type 1 diabetes patients. cDNA sequencing could over-represent cells with high TCR expression. For type 1 diabetes patients, VDJ junctions showed fewer insertions and more deletions.

The CDR3 covers 13 residues. V was cut by 6 bases and J by 4 bases, with 12 bases left in between. Looked up from germline, CDR1 is MNHEY and CDR2 is SVGAGI. Reverse transcription of all isolated RNA meant that expressed TCRB transcripts were sequenced. Sequenced by immunoSEQ multiplex PCR; TCRdb stores in-frame clones only, minus some. The sample shows a few hundred thousand clones, roughly an eighth of them seen only once. Sequenced input: naive CD4+ T cells from blood. This receptor was taken from a man aged 30-40 years with type 1 diabetes. The chain carries TRBV6-5 and TRBJ1-2; the D is unclear. Written as DNA, the CDR3 is TGTGCCAGCAGGCGGTCTTCCGGCTATGGCTACACCTTC. Translating it yields CASRRSSGYGYTF.